This TCR beta chain was observed in a study of cytotoxic CD8 clonotypes in ibrutinib-treated CLL. Study-level points and caveats: Clonality, elevated at ibrutinib response, dropped back toward baseline at progression. Public clonotypes were uncommon and contracted or stayed stable on treatment.

The CDR3 extends over 12 amino acids. Germline V lookup: CDR1 MDHEN, CDR2 SYDVKM. V dropped 6 bases and J dropped 10; count of bases not matched to a gene: 5. This clone was seen once. Its antigen is not known. Deep sequencing aimed at 1 in 200,000 to 1 in 1 million T cells' resolution. Profiling relied on immunoSEQ multiplex PCR, and the TCRdb table lists in-frame clones only, not all of them. The data hold roughly 130,000 clones, with under 95% observed a single time. The rearrangement uses TRBV28 and TRBJ2-1; 8 bases align to TRBD2. This TCR was sampled from a human donor with chronic lymphocytic leukemia. The sample consisted of PBMCs, taken after 12 months of ibrutinib treatment. The CDR3 region is CASSLSGNEQFF. CDR3 in DNA: TGTGCCAGCAGCCTTAGCGGGAACGAGCAGTTCTTC.